Listed below are T cell receptor beta chains from one sample, sequenced in a study of blood T cell repertoires in COVID-19. Using immunoSEQ multiplex PCR, the repertoire was profiled, and TCRdb retains in-frame clones only, with some absent. The repertoire holds about 130,000 clones, with more than 70% as singletons. Sample: peripheral blood. These receptors came from a woman between 55 and 75 years old with acute or convalescent COVID-19. CDR3s include the opening cysteine and the closing phenylalanine or tryptophan. D genes are given only for firm matches. The size entry is marked missing in some rows and otherwise reads once, few, many or a size class.

V gene	clone size	J gene	D gene	CDR3 length	CDR3 DNA	CDR3 protein
TRBV30	NA	TRBJ2-5	TRBD2	14	TGTGCCTGGAGAGAGAAGCGGGAGGGAGAGACCCAGTACTTC	CAWREKREGETQYF
TRBV10-1	few	TRBJ2-7	NA	14	TGCGCCAGCAGTGATACCAGGTTCCCCCACGAGCAGTACTTC	CASSDTRFPHEQYF
TRBV6-1	NA	TRBJ2-7	NA	15	TGTGCCAGCAGTGAAGGGGCAGGAACCCCCTACGAGCAGTACTTC	CASSEGAGTPYEQYF
TRBV5-1	NA	TRBJ2-3	NA	16	TGCGCCAGCAGCTTGGAGGGATCTTCGCGGGCAGATACGCAGTATTTT	CASSLEGSSRADTQYF
TRBV5-4	NA	TRBJ1-1	NA	15	TGTGCCAGCACCAACGGACAGCGTATGAACACTGAAGCTTTCTTT	CASTNGQRMNTEAFF
TRBV30	NA	TRBJ1-5	NA	16	TGTGCCTGGAGTAAGATATCGGGTCTCAGCAATCAGCCCCAGCATTTT	CAWSKISGLSNQPQHF
TRBV11-2	few	TRBJ1-4	TRBD1	15	TGTGCCAGCAGCCACCGCCGGGACAGGGGTCCTCAACTGTTTTTT	CASSHRRDRGPQLFF
TRBV7-8	few	TRBJ1-2	TRBD1	13	TGTGCCAGCAGCTTGGACAGGCGATATGGCTACACCTTC	CASSLDRRYGYTF
TRBV19	NA	TRBJ2-1	NA	13	TGTGCCAGTAGTTTGATAGGGGCAAATGAGCAGTTCTTC	CASSLIGANEQFF
TRBV5-1	NA	TRBJ2-5	NA	15	TGCGCCAGCAGCTTGAATGTTGACATCCAAGAGACCCAGTACTTC	CASSLNVDIQETQYF
TRBV2	NA	TRBJ2-3	TRBD2	15	TGTGCCAGCAGGTCGGGACTATTCAGCACAGATACGCAGTATTTT	CASRSGLFSTDTQYF
TRBV5-1	NA	TRBJ1-5	NA	13	TGCGCCAGCAGCTTGGCGGGGAATCAGCCCCAGCATTTT	CASSLAGNQPQHF
TRBV2	NA	TRBJ1-3	TRBD1	12	TGTGCCAGCAGGACAGGGGGAAACACCATATATTTT	CASRTGGNTIYF
TRBV5-1	once	TRBJ2-3	TRBD2	16	TGCGCCAGCAGCGAATGGACTAGCGGGAGATCAGATACGCAGTATTTT	CASSEWTSGRSDTQYF
TRBV5-4	NA	TRBJ1-2	NA	13	TGTGCCAGCAGCTTGCGGGGTAACTATGGCTACACCTTC	CASSLRGNYGYTF